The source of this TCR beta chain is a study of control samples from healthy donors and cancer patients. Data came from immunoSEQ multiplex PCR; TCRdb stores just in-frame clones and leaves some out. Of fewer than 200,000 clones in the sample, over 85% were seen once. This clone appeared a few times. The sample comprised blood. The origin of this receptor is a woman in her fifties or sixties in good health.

Here the CDR3 DNA reads TGTGCCAGCAGTTCAGGACAGGGTTGGGCTGAAGCTTTCTTT. Protein: CASSSGQGWAEAFF. V usage is TRBV27 and J usage is TRBJ1-1, with 8 bases identical to TRBD1. The CDR3 sequence is 14 residues long. Germline V gene sequence: CDR1 MNHEY, CDR2 SMNVEV (reference sequence). V was clipped by 4 bases and J by 6 bases; unmatched bases: 7.